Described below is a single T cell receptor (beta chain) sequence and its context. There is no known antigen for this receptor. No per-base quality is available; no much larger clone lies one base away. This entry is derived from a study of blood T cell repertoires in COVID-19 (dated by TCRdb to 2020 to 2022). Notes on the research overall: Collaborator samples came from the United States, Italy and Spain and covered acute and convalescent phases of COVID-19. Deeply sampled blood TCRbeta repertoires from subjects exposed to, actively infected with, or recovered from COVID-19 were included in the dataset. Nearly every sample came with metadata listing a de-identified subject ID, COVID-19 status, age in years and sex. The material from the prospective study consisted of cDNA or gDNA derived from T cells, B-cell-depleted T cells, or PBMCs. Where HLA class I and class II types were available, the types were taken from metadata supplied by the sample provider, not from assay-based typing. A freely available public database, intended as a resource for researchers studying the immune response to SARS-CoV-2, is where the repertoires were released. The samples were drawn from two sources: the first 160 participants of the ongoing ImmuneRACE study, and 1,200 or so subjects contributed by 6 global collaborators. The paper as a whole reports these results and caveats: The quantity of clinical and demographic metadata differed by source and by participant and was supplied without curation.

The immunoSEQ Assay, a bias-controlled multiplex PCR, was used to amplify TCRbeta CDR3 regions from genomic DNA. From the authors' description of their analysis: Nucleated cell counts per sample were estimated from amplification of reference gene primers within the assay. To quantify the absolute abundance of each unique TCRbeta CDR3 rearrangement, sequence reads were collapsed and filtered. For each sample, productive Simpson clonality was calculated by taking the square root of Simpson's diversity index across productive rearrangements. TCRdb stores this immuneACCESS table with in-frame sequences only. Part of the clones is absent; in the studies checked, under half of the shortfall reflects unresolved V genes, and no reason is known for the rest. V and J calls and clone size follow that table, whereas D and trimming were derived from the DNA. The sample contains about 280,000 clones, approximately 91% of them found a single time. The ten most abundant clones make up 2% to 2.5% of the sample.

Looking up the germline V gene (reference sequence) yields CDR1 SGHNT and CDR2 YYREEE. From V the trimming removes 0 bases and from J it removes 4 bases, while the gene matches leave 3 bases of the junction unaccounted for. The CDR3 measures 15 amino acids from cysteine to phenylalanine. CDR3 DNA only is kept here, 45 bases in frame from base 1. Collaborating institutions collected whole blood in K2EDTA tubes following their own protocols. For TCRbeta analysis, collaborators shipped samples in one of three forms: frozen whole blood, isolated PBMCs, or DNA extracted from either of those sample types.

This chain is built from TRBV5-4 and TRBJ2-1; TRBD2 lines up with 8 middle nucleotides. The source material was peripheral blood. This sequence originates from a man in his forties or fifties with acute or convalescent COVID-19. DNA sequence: TGTGCCAGCAGCTTGGGAACTAGCGGTTACAATGAGCAGTTCTTC. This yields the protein CASSLGTSGYNEQFF.